The T cell receptor (beta chain) under discussion was sequenced for a study of cytomegalovirus exposure and HLA in healthy donors. Donors likely had unrecorded immune exposures despite being nominally healthy when sampled. A note on this clone: Its antigen is unidentified.

With 60 Vbeta and 13 Jbeta primers, the PCR was carried out. Data came from immunoSEQ multiplex PCR; TCRdb stores just in-frame clones and leaves some out. Its clone listing holds about 130,000 clones. This CDR3 comprises 16 residues. The ends were cut back, 4 bases at V and 0 bases at J, with 10 bases in the middle. Germline CDR1 and CDR2: MNHEY and SVGAGI. Whole-study results and caveats: An Asian-associated ancestry cluster reportedly showed fewer N-insertions than the approximately 630-donor mean in a later analysis. Rarity marked most TCR sequences, yet some public TCRs occurred in many donors. Reportedly, cytomegalovirus status was diagnosed with high sensitivity and specificity.

The specimen sequenced was PBMCs. The receptor comes from a man younger than 35 in good health and CMV-seronegative. This chain joins TRBV6-5 and TRBJ2-6; D call uncertain. CDR3 bases: TGTGCCAGCAGTTCCCCGGCTAGCTCTGGGGCCAACGTCCTGACTTTC. Translating it yields CASSSPASSGANVLTF.